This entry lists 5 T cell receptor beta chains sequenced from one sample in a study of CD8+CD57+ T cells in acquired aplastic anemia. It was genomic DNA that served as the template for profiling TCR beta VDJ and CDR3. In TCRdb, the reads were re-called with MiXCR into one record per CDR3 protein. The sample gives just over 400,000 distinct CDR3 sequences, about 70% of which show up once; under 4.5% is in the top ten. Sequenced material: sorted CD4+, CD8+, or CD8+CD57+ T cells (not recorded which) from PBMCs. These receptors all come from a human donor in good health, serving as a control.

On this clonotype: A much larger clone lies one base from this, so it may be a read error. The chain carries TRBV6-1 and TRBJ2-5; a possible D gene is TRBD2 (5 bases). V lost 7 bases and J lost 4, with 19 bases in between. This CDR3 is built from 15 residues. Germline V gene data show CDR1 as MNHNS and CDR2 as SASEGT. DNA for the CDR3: TGTGCCAGCACTAAAGAGATGGCGGGTCCAGAGACCCAGTACTTC. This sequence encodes CASTKEMAGPETQYF.

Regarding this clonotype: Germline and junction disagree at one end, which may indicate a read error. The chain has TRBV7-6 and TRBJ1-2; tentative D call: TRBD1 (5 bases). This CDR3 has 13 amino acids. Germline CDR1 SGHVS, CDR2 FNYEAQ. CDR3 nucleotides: TGTGCCAGCAGCCCCGGCAGGGCCACCGGGGAGCTGTTT. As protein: CASSPGRATGELF.

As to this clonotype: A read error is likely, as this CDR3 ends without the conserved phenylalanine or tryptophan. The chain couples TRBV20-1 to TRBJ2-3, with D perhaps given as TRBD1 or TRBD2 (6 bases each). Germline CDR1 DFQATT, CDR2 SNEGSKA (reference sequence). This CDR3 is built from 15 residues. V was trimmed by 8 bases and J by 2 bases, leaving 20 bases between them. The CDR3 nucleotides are TGCAGTTCGCACGTACTAGCAGGGGTCACAGATACGCAGTATTCT. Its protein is CSSHVLAGVTDTQYS.

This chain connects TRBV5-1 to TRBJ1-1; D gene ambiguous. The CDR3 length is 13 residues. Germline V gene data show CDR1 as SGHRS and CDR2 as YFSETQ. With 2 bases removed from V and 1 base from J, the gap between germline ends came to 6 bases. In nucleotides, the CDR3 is TGCGCCAGCAGCTTCGCAACGAACACTGAAGCTTTCTTT. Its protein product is CASSFATNTEAFF.

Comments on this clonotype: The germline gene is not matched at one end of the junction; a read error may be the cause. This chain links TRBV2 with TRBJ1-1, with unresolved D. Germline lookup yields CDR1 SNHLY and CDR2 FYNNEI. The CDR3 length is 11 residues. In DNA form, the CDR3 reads TGTGCCAGCAGCCTCGTCTACGAGGAGTTCTTC. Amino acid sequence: CASSLVYEEFF.